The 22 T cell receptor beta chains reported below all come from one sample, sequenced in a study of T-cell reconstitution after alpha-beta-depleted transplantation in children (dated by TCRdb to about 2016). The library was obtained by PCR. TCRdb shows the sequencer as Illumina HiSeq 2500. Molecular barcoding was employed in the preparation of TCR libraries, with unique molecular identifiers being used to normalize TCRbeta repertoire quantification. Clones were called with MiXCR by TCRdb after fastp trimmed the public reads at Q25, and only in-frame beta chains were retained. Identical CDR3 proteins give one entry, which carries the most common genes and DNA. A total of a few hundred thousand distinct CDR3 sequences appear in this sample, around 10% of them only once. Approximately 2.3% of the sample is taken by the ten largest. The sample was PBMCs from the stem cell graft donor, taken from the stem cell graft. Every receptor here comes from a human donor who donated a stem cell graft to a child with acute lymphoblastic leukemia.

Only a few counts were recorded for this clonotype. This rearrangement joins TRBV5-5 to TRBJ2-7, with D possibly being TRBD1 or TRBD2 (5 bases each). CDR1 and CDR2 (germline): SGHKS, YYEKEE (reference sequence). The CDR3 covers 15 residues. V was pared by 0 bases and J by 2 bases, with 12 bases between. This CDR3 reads CASSLAGTETYEQYF. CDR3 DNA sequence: TGTGCCAGCAGCTTGGCCGGGACCGAGACCTACGAGCAGTACTTC.

The CDR3 sequence: CASSVEGNMDTIYF. DNA of the CDR3: TGTGCCAGCAGCGTAGAGGGTAATATGGACACCATATATTTT. This sequence joins TRBV9 and TRBJ1-3; D ambiguous. Germline V gene sequence: CDR1 SGDLS, CDR2 YYNGEE. V lost 0 bases and J 8 bases, leaving 12 bases between the germline ends. The CDR3 is 14 amino acids.

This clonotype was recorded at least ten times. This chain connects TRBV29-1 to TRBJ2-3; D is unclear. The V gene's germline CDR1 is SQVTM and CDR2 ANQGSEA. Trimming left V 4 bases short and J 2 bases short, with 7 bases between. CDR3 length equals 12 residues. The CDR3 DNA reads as TGCAGCGTTGTAACAACCACAGATACGCAGTATTTT. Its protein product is CSVVTTTDTQYF.

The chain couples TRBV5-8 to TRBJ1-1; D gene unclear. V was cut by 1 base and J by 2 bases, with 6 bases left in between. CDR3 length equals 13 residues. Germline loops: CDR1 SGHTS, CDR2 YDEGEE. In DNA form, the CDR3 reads TGTGCCAGCAGCTTGAATGCAAACACTGAAGCTTTCTTT. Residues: CASSLNANTEAFF. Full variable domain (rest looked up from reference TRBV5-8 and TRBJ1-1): EAGVTQSPTHLIKTRGQQATLRCSPISGHTSVYWYQQALGLGLQFLLWYDEGEERNRGNFPPRFSGRQFPNYSSELNVNALELEDSALYLCASSLNANTEAFFGQGTRLTVV.

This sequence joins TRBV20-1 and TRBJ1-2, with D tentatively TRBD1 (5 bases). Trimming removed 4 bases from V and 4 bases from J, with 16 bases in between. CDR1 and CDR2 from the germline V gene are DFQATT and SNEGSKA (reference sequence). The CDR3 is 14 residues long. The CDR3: CSAIELQDVYGYTF. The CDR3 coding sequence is TGCAGTGCTATCGAATTACAGGATGTCTATGGCTACACCTTC.

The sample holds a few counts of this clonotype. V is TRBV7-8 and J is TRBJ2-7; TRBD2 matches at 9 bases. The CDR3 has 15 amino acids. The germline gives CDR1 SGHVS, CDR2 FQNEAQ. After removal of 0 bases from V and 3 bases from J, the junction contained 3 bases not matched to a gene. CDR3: CASSLAMTSGYEQYF. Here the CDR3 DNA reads TGTGCCAGCAGCTTAGCTATGACTAGCGGCTACGAGCAGTACTTC.

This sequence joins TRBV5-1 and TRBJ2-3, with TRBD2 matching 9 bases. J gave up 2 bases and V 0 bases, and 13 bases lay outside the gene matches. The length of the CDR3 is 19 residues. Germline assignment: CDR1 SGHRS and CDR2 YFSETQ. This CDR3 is CASSLGLADLVGHTDTQYF. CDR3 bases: TGCGCCAGCAGCTTGGGACTAGCGGACCTCGTGGGGCACACAGATACGCAGTATTTT.

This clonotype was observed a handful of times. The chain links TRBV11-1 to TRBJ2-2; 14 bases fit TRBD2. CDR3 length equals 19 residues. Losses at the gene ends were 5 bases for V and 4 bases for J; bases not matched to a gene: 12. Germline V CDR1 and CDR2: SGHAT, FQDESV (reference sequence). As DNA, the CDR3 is TGTGCCAGCAGCCATCAACTAGGACTAGCGGGAGGCCTCACCGGGGAGCTGTTTTTT. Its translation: CASSHQLGLAGGLTGELFF.

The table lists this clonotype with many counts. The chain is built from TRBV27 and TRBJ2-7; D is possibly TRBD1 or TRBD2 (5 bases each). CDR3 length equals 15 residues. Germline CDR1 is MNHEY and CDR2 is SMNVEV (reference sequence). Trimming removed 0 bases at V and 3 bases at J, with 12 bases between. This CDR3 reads CASSLSWDQLYEQYF. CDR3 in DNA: TGTGCCAGCAGTTTATCTTGGGACCAACTCTACGAGCAGTACTTC.

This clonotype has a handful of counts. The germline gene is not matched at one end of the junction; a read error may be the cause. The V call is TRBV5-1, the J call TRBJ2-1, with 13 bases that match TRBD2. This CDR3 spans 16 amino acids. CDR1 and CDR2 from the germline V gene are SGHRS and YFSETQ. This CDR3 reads CASSLGTSGSYSEQFF. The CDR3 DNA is TGCGCCAGCAGCTTGGGGACTAGCGGGAGTTACAGTGAGCAGTTCTTC.

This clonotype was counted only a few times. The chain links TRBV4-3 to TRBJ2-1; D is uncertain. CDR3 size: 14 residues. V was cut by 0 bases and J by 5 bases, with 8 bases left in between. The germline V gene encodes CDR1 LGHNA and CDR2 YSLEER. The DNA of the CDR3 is TGCGCCAGCAGCCAAGATTCTAGGAACAATGAGCAGTTCTTC. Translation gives CASSQDSRNNEQFF.

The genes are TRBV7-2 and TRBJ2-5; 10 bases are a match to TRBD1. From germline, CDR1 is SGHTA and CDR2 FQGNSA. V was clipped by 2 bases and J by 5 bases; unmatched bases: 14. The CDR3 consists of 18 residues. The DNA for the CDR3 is TGTGCCAGCAGCTTACGCCAGCTAGGGACAGGGGACATGGAGACCCAGTACTTC. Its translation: CASSLRQLGTGDMETQYF.

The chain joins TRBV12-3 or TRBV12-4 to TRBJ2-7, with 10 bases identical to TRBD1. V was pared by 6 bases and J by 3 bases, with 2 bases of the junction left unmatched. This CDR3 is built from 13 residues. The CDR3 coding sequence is TGTGCCAGCAGAGGGACAGGGGACTACGAGCAGTACTTC. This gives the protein CASRGTGDYEQYF.

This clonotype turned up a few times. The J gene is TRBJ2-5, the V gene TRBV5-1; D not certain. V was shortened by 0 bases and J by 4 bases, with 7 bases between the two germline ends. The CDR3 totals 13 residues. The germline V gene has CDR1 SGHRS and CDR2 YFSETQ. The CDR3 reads CASSLDDAETQYF. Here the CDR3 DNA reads TGCGCCAGCAGCTTGGATGATGCAGAGACCCAGTACTTC.

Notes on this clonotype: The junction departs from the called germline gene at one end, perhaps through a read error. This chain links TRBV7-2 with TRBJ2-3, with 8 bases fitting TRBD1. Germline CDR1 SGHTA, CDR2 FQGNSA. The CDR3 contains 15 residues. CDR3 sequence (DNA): TGTGCCAGCAGCTTTTGGACAGGGAGCACAGATACGCGGTATTTT. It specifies CASSFWTGSTDTRYF. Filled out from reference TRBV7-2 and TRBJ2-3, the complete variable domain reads GAGVSQSPSNKVTEKGKDVELRCDPISGHTALYWYRQSLGQGLEFLIYFQGNSAPDKSGLPSDRFSAERTGGSVSTLTIQRTQQEDSAVYLCASSFWTGSTDTRYFGPGTRLTVL.

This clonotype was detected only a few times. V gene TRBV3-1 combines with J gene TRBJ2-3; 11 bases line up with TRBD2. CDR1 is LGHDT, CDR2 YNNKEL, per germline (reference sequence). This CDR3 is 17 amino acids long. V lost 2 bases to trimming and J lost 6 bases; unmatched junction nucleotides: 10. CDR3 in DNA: TGTGCCAGCAGCCAACAAGGGATACTAGCGGGAGCGGATACGCAGTATTTT. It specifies CASSQQGILAGADTQYF.

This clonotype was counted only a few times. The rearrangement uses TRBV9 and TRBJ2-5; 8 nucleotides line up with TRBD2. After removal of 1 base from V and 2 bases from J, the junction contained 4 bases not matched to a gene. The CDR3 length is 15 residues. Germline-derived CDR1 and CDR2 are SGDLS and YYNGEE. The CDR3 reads CASSVTGRGQETQYF. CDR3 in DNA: TGTGCCAGCAGCGTAACCGGGAGGGGTCAAGAGACCCAGTACTTC. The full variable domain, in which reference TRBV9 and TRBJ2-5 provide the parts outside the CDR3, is DSGVTQTPKHLITATGQRVTLRCSPRSGDLSVYWYQQSLDQGLQFLIQYYNGEERAKGNILERFSAQQFPDLHSELNLSSLELGDSALYFCASSVTGRGQETQYFGPGTRLLVL.

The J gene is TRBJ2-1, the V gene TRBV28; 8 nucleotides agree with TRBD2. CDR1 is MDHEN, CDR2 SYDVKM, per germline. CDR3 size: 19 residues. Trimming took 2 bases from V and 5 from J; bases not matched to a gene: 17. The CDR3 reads CASSLGYYDRTSPNNEQFF. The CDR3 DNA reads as TGTGCCAGCAGTTTAGGATACTATGACCGGACTAGCCCTAACAATGAGCAGTTCTTC.

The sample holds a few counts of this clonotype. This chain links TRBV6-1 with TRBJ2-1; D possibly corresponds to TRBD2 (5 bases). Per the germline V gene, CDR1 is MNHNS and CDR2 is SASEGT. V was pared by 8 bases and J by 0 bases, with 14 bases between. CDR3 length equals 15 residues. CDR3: CASRAGPRSYNEQFF. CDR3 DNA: TGTGCCAGCCGGGCGGGCCCTCGCTCCTACAATGAGCAGTTCTTC.

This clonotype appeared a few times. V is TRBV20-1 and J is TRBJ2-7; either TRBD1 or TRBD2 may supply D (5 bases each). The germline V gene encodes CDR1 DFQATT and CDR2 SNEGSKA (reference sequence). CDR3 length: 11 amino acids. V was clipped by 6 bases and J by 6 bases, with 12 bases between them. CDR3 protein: CSATRDPEQYF. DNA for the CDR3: TGCAGTGCAACCCGGGACCCCGAGCAGTACTTC.

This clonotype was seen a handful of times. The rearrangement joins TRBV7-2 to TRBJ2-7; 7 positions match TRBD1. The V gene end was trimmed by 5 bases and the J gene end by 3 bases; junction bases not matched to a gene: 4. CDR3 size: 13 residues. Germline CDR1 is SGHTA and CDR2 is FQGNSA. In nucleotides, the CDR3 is TGTGCCAGCAGCAAAACAGGGGACTACGAGCAGTACTTC. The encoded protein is CASSKTGDYEQYF. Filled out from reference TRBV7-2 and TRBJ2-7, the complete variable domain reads GAGVSQSPSNKVTEKGKDVELRCDPISGHTALYWYRQSLGQGLEFLIYFQGNSAPDKSGLPSDRFSAERTGGSVSTLTIQRTQQEDSAVYLCASSKTGDYEQYFGPGTRLTVT.

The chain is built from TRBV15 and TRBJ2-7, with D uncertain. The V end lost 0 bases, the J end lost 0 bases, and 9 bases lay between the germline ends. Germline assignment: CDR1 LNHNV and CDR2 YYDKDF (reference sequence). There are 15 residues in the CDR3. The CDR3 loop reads CATSRDLISSYEQYF. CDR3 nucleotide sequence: TGTGCCACCAGCAGAGACCTCATTAGCTCCTACGAGCAGTACTTC.